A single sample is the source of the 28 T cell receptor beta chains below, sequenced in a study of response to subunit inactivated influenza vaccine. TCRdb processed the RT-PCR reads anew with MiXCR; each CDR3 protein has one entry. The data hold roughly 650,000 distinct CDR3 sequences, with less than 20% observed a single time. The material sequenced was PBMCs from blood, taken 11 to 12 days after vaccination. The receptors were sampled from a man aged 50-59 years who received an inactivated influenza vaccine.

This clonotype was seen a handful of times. CDR3 amino acids: CASSPTEPRETQYF. The CDR3, as DNA: TGTGCCAGCTCACCGACCGAGCCGAGGGAGACCCAGTACTTC. The chain employs TRBV18 and TRBJ2-5; D remains ambiguous. This CDR3 region has 14 residues. V lost 3 bases to trimming and J lost 5 bases, with 13 bases between them. Per the germline V gene, CDR1 is KGHSH and CDR2 is LQKENI.

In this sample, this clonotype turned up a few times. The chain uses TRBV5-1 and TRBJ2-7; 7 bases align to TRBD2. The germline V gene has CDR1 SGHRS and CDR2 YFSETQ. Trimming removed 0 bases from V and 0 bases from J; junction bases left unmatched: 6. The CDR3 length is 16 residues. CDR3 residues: CASSLVMGGSSYEQYF. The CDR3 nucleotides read TGCGCCAGCAGCTTGGTTATGGGGGGGAGCTCCTACGAGCAGTACTTC.

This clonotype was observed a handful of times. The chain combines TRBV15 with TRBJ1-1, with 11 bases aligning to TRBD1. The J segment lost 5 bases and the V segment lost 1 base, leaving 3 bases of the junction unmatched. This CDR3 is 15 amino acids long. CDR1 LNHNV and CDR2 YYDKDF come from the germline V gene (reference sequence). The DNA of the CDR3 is TGTGCCACCAGCAGAGTGGACAGGGGGCAAACTGAAGCTTTCTTT. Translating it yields CATSRVDRGQTEAFF. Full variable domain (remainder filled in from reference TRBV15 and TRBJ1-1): DAMVIQNPRYQVTQFGKPVTLSCSQTLNHNVMYWYQQKSSQAPKLLFHYYDKDFNNEADTPDNFQSRRPNTSFCFLDIRSPGLGDTAMYLCATSRVDRGQTEAFFGQGTRLTVV.

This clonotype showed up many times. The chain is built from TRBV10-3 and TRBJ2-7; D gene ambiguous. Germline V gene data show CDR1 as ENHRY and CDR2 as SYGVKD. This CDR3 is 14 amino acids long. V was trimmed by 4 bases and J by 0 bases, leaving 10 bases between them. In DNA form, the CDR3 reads TGTGCCATCAGTGGGGGTGGCCTCTCCTACGAGCAGTACTTC. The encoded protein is CAISGGGLSYEQYF.

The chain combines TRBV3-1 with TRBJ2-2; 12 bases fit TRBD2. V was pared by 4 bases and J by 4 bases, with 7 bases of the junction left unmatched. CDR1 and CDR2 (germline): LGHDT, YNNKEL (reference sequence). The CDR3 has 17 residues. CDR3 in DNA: TGTGCCAGCAGCCGCCCGACTAGCGGGAGTGGCACCGGGGAGCTGTTTTTT. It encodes CASSRPTSGSGTGELFF.

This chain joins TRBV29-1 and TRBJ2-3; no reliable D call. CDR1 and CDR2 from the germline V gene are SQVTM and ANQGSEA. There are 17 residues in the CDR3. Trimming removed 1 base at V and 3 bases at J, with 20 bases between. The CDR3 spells CSVEGLGLDLRTDTQYF. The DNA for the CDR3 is TGCAGCGTTGAAGGTTTGGGGTTGGACCTCCGAACAGATACGCAGTATTTT.

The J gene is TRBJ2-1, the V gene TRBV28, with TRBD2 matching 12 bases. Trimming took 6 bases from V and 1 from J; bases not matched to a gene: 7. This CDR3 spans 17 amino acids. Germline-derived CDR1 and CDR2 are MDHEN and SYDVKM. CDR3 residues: CASSRGLAGLSYNEQFF. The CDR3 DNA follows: TGTGCCAGCAGCCGTGGACTAGCGGGATTGTCCTACAATGAGCAGTTCTTC.

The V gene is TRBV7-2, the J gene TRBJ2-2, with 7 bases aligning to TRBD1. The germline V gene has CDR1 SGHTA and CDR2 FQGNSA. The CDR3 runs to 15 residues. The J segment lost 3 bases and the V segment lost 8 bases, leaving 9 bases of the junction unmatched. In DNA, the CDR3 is TGTGCCAGCGCACTAGGGGGCACGTACACCGGGGAGCTGTTTTTT. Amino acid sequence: CASALGGTYTGELFF.

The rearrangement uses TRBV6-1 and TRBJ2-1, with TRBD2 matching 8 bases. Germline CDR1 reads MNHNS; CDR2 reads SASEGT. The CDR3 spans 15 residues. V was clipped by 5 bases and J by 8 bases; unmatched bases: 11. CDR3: CASSPGAGEGYEQFF. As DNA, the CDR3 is TGTGCCAGCAGTCCCGGAGCGGGAGAGGGGTATGAGCAGTTCTTC.

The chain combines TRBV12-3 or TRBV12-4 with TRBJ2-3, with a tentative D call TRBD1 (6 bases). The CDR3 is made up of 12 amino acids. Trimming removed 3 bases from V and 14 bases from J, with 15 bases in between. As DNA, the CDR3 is TGTGCCAGCAGTTTTGAGGGGGTAAGGTGGTATTTT. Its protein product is CASSFEGVRWYF.

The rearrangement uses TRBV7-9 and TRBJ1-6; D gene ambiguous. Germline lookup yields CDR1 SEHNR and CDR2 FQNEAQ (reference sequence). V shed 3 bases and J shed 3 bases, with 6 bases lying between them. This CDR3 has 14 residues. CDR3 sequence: CASSFRDYNSPLHF. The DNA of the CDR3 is TGTGCCAGCAGCTTTCGGGACTATAATTCACCCCTCCACTTT.

CDR3 DNA: TGTGCCAGCAGCATGGACAGGGGTCCGAATGAGCAGTTCTTC. Encoded protein: CASSMDRGPNEQFF. The gene calls are TRBV7-2 and TRBJ2-1, with 9 bases lining up with TRBD1. The CDR3 runs 14 residues. Trimming at V came to 5 bases and at J to 7 bases, leaving 6 bases not matched to a gene. From germline, CDR1 is SGHTA and CDR2 FQGNSA.

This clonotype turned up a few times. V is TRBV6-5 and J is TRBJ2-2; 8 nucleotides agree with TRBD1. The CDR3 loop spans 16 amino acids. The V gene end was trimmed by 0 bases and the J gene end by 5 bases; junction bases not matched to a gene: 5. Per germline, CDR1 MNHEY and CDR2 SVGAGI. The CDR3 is CASSYSQGAGTGELFF. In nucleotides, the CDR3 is TGTGCCAGCAGTTACTCTCAGGGGGCCGGGACCGGGGAGCTGTTTTTT.

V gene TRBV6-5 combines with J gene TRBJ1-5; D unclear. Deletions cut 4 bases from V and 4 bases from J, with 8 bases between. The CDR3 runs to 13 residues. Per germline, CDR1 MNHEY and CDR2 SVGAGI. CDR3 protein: CASSLAVNQPQHF. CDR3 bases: TGTGCCAGCAGTTTGGCAGTAAATCAGCCCCAGCATTTT.

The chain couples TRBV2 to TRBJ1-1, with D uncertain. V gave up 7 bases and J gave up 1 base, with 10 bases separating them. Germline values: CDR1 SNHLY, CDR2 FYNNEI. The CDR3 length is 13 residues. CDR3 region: CASKPGRNTEAFF. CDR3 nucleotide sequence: TGTGCCAGCAAGCCCGGGAGGAACACTGAAGCTTTCTTT.

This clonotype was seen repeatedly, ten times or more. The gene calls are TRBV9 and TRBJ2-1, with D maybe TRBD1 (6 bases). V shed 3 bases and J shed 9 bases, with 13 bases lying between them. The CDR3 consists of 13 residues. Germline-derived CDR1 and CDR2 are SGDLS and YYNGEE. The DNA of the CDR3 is TGTGCCAGCAGCGAGAGGGGGTGGAGTGAGCAGTTCTTC. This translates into CASSERGWSEQFF.

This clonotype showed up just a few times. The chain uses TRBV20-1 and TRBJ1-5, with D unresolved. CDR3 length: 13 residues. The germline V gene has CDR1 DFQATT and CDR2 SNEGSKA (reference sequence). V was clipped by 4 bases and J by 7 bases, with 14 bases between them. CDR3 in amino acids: CSAKRAGGQPQHF. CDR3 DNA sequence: TGCAGTGCTAAACGCGCGGGTGGCCAGCCCCAGCATTTT.

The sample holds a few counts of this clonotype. The CDR3, as DNA: TGTGCCAGCAGCCCCCTACAGTCCACCGGGGAGCTGTTTTTT. Protein: CASSPLQSTGELFF. The V call is TRBV7-2, the J call TRBJ2-2; no firm D call. V lost 5 bases and J 4 bases, leaving 11 bases between the germline ends. This CDR3 region has 14 residues. The germline V gene encodes CDR1 SGHTA and CDR2 FQGNSA.

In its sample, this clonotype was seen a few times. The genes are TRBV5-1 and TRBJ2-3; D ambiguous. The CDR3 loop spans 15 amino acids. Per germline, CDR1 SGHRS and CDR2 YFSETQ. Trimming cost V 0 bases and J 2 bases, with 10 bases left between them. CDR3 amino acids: CASSLVGDITDTQYF. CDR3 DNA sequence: TGCGCCAGCAGCTTGGTTGGGGATATCACAGATACGCAGTATTTT.

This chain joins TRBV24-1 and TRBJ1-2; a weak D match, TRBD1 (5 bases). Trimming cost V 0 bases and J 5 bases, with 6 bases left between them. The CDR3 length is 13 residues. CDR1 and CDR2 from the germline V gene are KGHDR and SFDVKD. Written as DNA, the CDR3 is TGTGCCACCAGTGATTTGGCAGGGTATGGCTACACCTTC. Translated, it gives CATSDLAGYGYTF.

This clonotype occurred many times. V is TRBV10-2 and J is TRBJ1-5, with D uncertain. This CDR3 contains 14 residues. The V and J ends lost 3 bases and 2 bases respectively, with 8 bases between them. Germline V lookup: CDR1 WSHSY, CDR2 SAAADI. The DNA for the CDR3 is TGCGCCAGCAGTGAATCAGGCCGCAATCAGCCCCAGCATTTT. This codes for CASSESGRNQPQHF.

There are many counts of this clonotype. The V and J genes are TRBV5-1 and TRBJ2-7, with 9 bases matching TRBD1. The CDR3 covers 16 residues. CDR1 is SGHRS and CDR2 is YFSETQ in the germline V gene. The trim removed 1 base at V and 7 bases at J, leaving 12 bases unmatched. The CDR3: CASSLYPGQGIGEQYF. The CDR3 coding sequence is TGCGCCAGCAGCTTGTATCCGGGACAGGGTATAGGTGAGCAGTACTTC.

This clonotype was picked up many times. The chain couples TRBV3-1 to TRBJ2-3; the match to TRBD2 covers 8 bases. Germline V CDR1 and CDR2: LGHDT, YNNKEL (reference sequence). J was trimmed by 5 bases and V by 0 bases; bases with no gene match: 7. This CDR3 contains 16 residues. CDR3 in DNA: TGTGCCAGCAGCCAAGATACGGGGGGGCGAGGAGATACGCAGTATTTT. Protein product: CASSQDTGGRGDTQYF.

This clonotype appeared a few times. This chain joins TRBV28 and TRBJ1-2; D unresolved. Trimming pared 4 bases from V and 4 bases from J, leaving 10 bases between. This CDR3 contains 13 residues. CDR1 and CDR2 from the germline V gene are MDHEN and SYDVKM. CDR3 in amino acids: CASSSGLAYGYTF. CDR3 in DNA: TGTGCCAGCAGTTCCGGACTGGCCTATGGCTACACCTTC.

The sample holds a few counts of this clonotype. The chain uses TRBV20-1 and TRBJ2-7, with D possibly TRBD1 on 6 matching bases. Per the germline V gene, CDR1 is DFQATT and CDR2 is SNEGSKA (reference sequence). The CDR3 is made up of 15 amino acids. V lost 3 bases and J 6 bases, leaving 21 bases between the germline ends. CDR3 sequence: CSASRGPSRGSEQYF. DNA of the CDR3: TGCAGTGCTAGCCGAGGTCCTTCCAGGGGCTCCGAGCAGTACTTC.

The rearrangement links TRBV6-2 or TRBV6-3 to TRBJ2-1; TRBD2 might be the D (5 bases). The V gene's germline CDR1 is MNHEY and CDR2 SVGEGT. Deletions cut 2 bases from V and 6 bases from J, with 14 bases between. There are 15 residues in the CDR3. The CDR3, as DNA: TGTGCCAGCAGTTACCGGGCTAGTCGGGGCAATGAGCAGTTCTTC. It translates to CASSYRASRGNEQFF.

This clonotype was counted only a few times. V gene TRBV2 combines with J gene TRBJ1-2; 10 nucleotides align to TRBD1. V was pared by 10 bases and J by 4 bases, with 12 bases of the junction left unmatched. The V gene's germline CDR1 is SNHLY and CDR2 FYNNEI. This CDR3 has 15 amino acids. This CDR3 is CAIRKFRQGAYGYTF. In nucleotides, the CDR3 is TGTGCCATCCGCAAATTTAGACAGGGGGCCTATGGCTACACCTTC. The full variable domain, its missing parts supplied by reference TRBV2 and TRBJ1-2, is EPEVTQTPSHQVTQMGQEVILRCVPISNHLYFYWYRQILGQKVEFLVSFYNNEISEKSEIFDDQFSVERPDGSNFTLKIRSTKLEDSAMYFCAIRKFRQGAYGYTFGSGTRLTVV.

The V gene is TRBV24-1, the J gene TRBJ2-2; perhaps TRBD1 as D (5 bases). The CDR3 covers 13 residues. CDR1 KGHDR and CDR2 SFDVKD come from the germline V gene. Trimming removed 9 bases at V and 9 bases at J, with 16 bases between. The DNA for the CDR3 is TGTGCCACCTCATTAACAGGTAGTCGGGAGCTGTTTTTT. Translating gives CATSLTGSRELFF.